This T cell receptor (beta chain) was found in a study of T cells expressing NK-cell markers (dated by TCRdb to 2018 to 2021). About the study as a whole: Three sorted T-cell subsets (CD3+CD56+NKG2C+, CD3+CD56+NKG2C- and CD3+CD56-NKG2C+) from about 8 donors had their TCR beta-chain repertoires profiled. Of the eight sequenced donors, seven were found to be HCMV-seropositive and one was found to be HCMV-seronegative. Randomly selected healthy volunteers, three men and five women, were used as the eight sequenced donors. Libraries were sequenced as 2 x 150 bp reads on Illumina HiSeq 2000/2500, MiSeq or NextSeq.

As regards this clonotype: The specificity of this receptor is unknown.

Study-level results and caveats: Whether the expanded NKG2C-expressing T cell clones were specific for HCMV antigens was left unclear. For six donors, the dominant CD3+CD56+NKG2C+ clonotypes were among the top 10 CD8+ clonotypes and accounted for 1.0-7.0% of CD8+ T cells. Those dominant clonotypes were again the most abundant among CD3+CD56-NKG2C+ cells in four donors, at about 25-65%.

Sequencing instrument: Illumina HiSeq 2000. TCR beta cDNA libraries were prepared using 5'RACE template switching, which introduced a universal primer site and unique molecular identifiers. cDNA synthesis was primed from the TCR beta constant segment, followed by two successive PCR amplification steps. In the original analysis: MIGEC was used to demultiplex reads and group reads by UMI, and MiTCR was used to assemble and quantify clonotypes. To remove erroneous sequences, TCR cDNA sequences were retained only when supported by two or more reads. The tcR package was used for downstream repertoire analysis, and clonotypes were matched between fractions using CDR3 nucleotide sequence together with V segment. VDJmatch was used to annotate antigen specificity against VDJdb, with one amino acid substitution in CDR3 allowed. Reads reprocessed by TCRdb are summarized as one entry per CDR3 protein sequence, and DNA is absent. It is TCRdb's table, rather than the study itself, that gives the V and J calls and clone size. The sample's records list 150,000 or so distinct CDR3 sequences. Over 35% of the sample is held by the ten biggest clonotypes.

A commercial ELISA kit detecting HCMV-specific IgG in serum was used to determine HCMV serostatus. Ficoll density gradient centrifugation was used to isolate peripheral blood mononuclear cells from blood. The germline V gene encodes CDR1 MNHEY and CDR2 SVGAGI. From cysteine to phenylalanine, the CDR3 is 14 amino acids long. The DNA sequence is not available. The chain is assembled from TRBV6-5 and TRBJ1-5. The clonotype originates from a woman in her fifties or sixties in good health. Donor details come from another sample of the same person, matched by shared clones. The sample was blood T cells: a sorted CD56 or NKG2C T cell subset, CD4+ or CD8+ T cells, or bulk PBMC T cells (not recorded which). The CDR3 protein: CASSYGVGSRPQHF.